Below, 32 T cell receptor beta chains from the same sample are listed, as sequenced in a study of T-cell memory formation after mild COVID-19. In TCRdb, the 5' RACE reads were re-called with MiXCR into one record per CDR3 protein. Here the sample spans 190,000 or so distinct CDR3 sequences, about a fifth being singletons. Material: PBMCs or a T cell subset sorted from them (not recorded which). Receptors originate from an adult woman who had mild COVID-19 (a few samples of this study predate the infection). Cell type and time point are not known.

J is TRBJ1-1 and V is TRBV7-3; 7 bases fit TRBD1. CDR3 size: 17 residues. Germline loops: CDR1 SGHTA, CDR2 FQGTGA. Unmatched junction bases numbered 8, after V lost 0 bases and J lost 1 base. CDR3 sequence: CASSLTYGTEQNTEAFF. CDR3 DNA: TGTGCCAGCAGCTTAACCTATGGGACAGAACAGAACACTGAAGCTTTCTTT.

Only a few counts were recorded for this clonotype. The chain employs TRBV4-1 and TRBJ2-7, with D possibly TRBD2 on 6 matching bases. This CDR3 region has 14 residues. V was cut by 3 bases and J by 6 bases, with 15 bases left in between. In germline, CDR1 is MGHRA, CDR2 YSYEKL. The CDR3 here is CASSHSGLKGEQYF. CDR3 bases: TGCGCCAGCAGCCACTCGGGACTCAAGGGCGAGCAGTACTTC.

V is TRBV27 and J is TRBJ2-7; 9 bases are shared with TRBD1. The CDR3 extends over 13 amino acids. Germline V gene sequence: CDR1 MNHEY, CDR2 SMNVEV (reference sequence). The junction had 4 bases not matched to a gene; V was cut back by 10 bases and J by 0 bases. This CDR3 reads CATRDRASYEQYF. The CDR3 DNA follows: TGTGCCACCAGGGACAGGGCCTCCTACGAGCAGTACTTC.

This clonotype was seen a handful of times. DNA for the CDR3: TGTGCCAGCAGCTTAGTCGGACAGGACAACTCCTACGAGCAGTACTTC. It is translated as CASSLVGQDNSYEQYF. The chain links TRBV7-9 to TRBJ2-7; 7 bases agree with TRBD1. The CDR3 is 16 residues long. The germline V gene has CDR1 SEHNR and CDR2 FQNEAQ (reference sequence). After removal of 1 base from V and 0 bases from J, the junction contained 6 bases not matched to a gene.

This clonotype appeared a few times. This sequence joins TRBV29-1 and TRBJ2-1, with 15 positions matching TRBD2. CDR3 length: 16 residues. The germline CDR1 and CDR2 sequences are SQVTM and ANQGSEA. The V and J ends lost 4 bases and 4 bases, in that order; junction bases with no gene match: 5. CDR3 loop: CSVGTSGRARYNEQFF. The DNA of the CDR3 is TGCAGCGTTGGGACTAGCGGGAGGGCCAGGTACAATGAGCAGTTCTTC.

This clonotype has only a few counts. A read error may explain this, as a much larger clone is one base away. CDR3 sequence: CASSTGTGAYEQYF. CDR3 DNA: TGTGCCAGCAGCACCGGGACAGGGGCCTACGAGCAGTACTTC. The chain has TRBV25-1 and TRBJ2-7, with 10 bases aligning to TRBD1. Germline V lookup: CDR1 MGHDK, CDR2 SYGVNS. After removal of 6 bases from V and 2 bases from J, the junction contained 4 bases not matched to a gene. The CDR3 length is 14 residues.

This clonotype was recorded a few times. This chain uses TRBV29-1 with TRBJ2-3; D is undetermined. The CDR3 runs to 10 residues. The germline gives CDR1 SQVTM, CDR2 ANQGSEA. The V gene lost 4 bases and the J gene lost 4 bases, with 3 bases spanning the gap. CDR3 nucleotides: TGCAGCGTTGTTGCAGATACGCAGTATTTT. As protein: CSVVADTQYF.

In its sample, this clonotype was seen a few times. The chain is built from TRBV15 and TRBJ1-1, with D tentatively TRBD1 (6 bases). CDR3 length: 16 amino acids. The germline V gene encodes CDR1 LNHNV and CDR2 YYDKDF (reference sequence). Trimming shortened V by 5 bases and J by 2 bases, and 18 bases separated the two germline ends. CDR3 in amino acids: CATSGTWTALNTEAFF. The CDR3 DNA reads TGTGCCACCAGCGGAACATGGACAGCCCTAAACACTGAAGCTTTCTTT.

The chain has TRBV29-1 and TRBJ2-2; TRBD1 might be the D (5 bases). Trimming removed 4 bases at V and 2 bases at J, with 11 bases between. The length of the CDR3 is 14 residues. Germline CDR1 and CDR2: SQVTM and ANQGSEA. Here the CDR3 DNA reads TGCAGCGTTGGTTGGCAGGGTAACACCGGGGAGCTGTTTTTT. This translates into CSVGWQGNTGELFF.

The CDR3 DNA sequence: TGTGCCACCAGTGATTTTAGTGGTAGCACAGATACGCAGTATTTT. The encoded protein is CATSDFSGSTDTQYF. The rearrangement uses TRBV24-1 and TRBJ2-3, with D unresolved. CDR3 size: 15 residues. The germline gives CDR1 KGHDR, CDR2 SFDVKD. The V and J ends lost 1 base and 0 bases respectively, with 7 bases between them.

This clonotype showed up just a few times. This CDR3 reads CASSGTGPGELFF. CDR3 nucleotide sequence: TGCGCCAGCAGCGGAACAGGGCCCGGGGAGCTGTTTTTT. The V call is TRBV5-1, the J call TRBJ2-2, with D perhaps matching TRBD1 (6 bases). The CDR3 runs 13 residues. Trimming pared 4 bases from V and 6 bases from J, leaving 10 bases between. Germline CDR1 and CDR2: SGHRS and YFSETQ.

The chain has TRBV7-9 and TRBJ2-1; D is tentatively TRBD1 or TRBD2 (5 bases each). V lost 5 bases and J 5 bases, leaving 16 bases between the germline ends. The CDR3 has 15 amino acids. Germline V lookup: CDR1 SEHNR, CDR2 FQNEAQ (reference sequence). The CDR3 DNA reads as TGTGCCAGCAGCCCGCCGGGACCAAGACACAATGAGCAGTTCTTC. This codes for CASSPPGPRHNEQFF. The whole variable domain, filled in from reference TRBV7-9 and TRBJ2-1, reads DTGVSQNPRHKITKRGQNVTFRCDPISEHNRLYWYRQTLGQGPEFLTYFQNEAQLEKSRLLSDRFSAERPKGSFSTLEIQRTEQGDSAMYLCASSPPGPRHNEQFFGPGTRLTVL.

This clonotype has a handful of counts. The chain recombines TRBV27 with TRBJ2-7; TRBD1 aligns across 9 bases. The CDR3 has 13 amino acids. Germline assignment: CDR1 MNHEY and CDR2 SMNVEV (reference sequence). With V trimmed by 6 bases and J by 5 bases, 5 bases remained unmatched. As DNA, the CDR3 is TGTGCCAGCAGGGGGACAGGGTACGACGAGCAGTACTTC. Translation gives CASRGTGYDEQYF.

The chain employs TRBV2 and TRBJ2-2; D remains unclear. With 4 bases removed from V and 0 bases from J, the gap between germline ends came to 9 bases. CDR3 length equals 15 residues. Germline values: CDR1 SNHLY, CDR2 FYNNEI. CDR3 protein: CASSGTASNTGELFF. The CDR3 DNA reads TGTGCCAGCAGTGGGACGGCCTCGAACACCGGGGAGCTGTTTTTT. Combining the CDR3 with reference TRBV2 and TRBJ2-2 gives the whole variable domain EPEVTQTPSHQVTQMGQEVILRCVPISNHLYFYWYRQILGQKVEFLVSFYNNEISEKSEIFDDQFSVERPDGSNFTLKIRSTKLEDSAMYFCASSGTASNTGELFFGEGSRLTVL.

This clonotype has more than one count but fewer than ten. This sequence joins TRBV4-1 and TRBJ1-1, with a possible D match to TRBD1 (5 bases). V lost 4 bases and J 5 bases, leaving 11 bases between the germline ends. Germline V gene lookup returns CDR1 MGHRA and CDR2 YSYEKL. This CDR3 is 13 amino acids long. CDR3 in DNA: TGCGCCAGCAGCCGTAGTAGGGGTACTGAAGCTTTCTTT. Protein: CASSRSRGTEAFF.

There are a few counts of this clonotype. The chain recombines TRBV6-6 with TRBJ2-5; either TRBD1 or TRBD2 may supply D (5 bases each). Germline CDR1 MNHNY, CDR2 SVGAGI (reference sequence). V was shortened by 5 bases and J by 3 bases, with 19 bases between the two germline ends. The CDR3 has 16 residues. In DNA, the CDR3 is TGTGCCAGCAGTGACCGTAGGGGTAGAGGGGAAGAGACCCAGTACTTC. It encodes CASSDRRGRGEETQYF.

This chain connects TRBV20-1 to TRBJ2-7, with D perhaps given as TRBD1 or TRBD2 (6 bases each). The CDR3 is 14 amino acids. Trimming stripped 3 bases from V and 3 bases from J, with 15 bases between. The germline gives CDR1 DFQATT, CDR2 SNEGSKA (reference sequence). In DNA, the CDR3 is TGCAGTGCTAGGGTTCCGGGGGCGGGCTACGAGCAGTACTTC. Amino acids: CSARVPGAGYEQYF.

This clonotype has only a few counts. The chain has TRBV7-9 and TRBJ1-2, with D perhaps TRBD1 (5 bases). Trimming shortened V by 0 bases and J by 4 bases, and 9 bases separated the two germline ends. Germline lookup yields CDR1 SEHNR and CDR2 FQNEAQ (reference sequence). CDR3 length equals 14 residues. The CDR3 DNA reads as TGTGCCAGCAGCTTAGCAACAGGCTTCTATGGCTACACCTTC. It is translated as CASSLATGFYGYTF.

J is TRBJ2-5 and V is TRBV6-6; no reliable D call. With 5 bases removed from V and 4 bases from J, the gap between germline ends came to 11 bases. The V gene's germline CDR1 is MNHNY and CDR2 SVGAGI (reference sequence). The CDR3 length is 13 residues. The CDR3 nucleotides are TGTGCCAGCAGTCGGACGGCCTCAGAGACCCAGTACTTC. Translating gives CASSRTASETQYF.

The genes are TRBV4-3 and TRBJ2-1, with 8 nucleotides matching TRBD2. The CDR3 runs 15 residues. V lost 0 bases, J lost 4 bases, and 2 bases stayed unmatched. CDR1 and CDR2 from the germline V gene are LGHNA and YSLEER. The CDR3 loop reads CASSQDAGGYNEQFF. The CDR3 nucleotides read TGCGCCAGCAGCCAAGACGCGGGAGGTTACAATGAGCAGTTCTTC.

This clonotype was counted only a few times. This sequence joins TRBV30 and TRBJ2-1, with TRBD1 as a possible D gene (7 bases). Trimming removed 4 bases from V and 10 bases from J, with 20 bases in between. The V gene's germline CDR1 is GTSNPN and CDR2 SVGIG (reference sequence). The CDR3 sequence is 14 residues long. CDR3: CAWIGGPATGEQFF. The CDR3 bases are TGTGCCTGGATAGGGGGGCCAGCGACAGGGGAGCAGTTCTTC.

The chain employs TRBV7-9 and TRBJ2-7; D unresolved. Germline values: CDR1 SEHNR, CDR2 FQNEAQ (reference sequence). V was clipped by 6 bases and J by 3 bases, with 18 bases between them. There are 15 residues in the CDR3. The CDR3 protein is CASSQPPGMDYEQYF. In nucleotides, the CDR3 is TGTGCCAGCAGTCAGCCCCCGGGTATGGACTACGAGCAGTACTTC.

V and J are TRBV15 and TRBJ1-5; 8 bases are a match to TRBD1. Looked up from germline, CDR1 is LNHNV and CDR2 is YYDKDF (reference sequence). The CDR3 has 15 residues. V was clipped by 4 bases and J by 0 bases; unmatched bases: 2. This CDR3 is CATSTGGNSNQPQHF. CDR3 nucleotide sequence: TGTGCCACCAGCACAGGGGGCAATAGCAATCAGCCCCAGCATTTT.

The CDR3 loop reads CASSSTSGRPDTQYF. As DNA, the CDR3 is TGTGCCAGCAGTTCCACTAGCGGGAGACCTGATACGCAGTATTTT. The chain couples TRBV6-5 to TRBJ2-3, with 11 bases lining up with TRBD2. CDR3 length: 15 amino acids. The junction had 6 bases not matched to a gene; V was cut back by 4 bases and J by 6 bases. Germline V gene data show CDR1 as MNHEY and CDR2 as SVGAGI.

The chain recombines TRBV6-2 or TRBV6-3 with TRBJ2-1; 7 bases map to TRBD1. The CDR3 length is 16 residues. Germline V CDR1 and CDR2: MNHEY, SVGEGT. The V gene end was trimmed by 6 bases and the J gene end by 3 bases; junction bases not matched to a gene: 11. In DNA, the CDR3 is TGTGCCAGCAGCCGAACGGGACAGCTACTCTACAATGAGCAGTTCTTC. Translation gives CASSRTGQLLYNEQFF.

This clonotype was seen only a few times. The chain recombines TRBV4-2 with TRBJ1-1; no clear D gene. Germline V gene lookup returns CDR1 LGHNA and CDR2 YNFKEQ. Trimming pared 4 bases from V and 0 bases from J, leaving 6 bases between. CDR3 length: 13 residues. CDR3 DNA sequence: TGTGCCAGCAGCCCGACACTGAACACTGAAGCTTTCTTT. This codes for CASSPTLNTEAFF.

The V and J genes are TRBV19 and TRBJ2-1; D might be TRBD2 (7 bases). Trimming removed 11 bases from V and 7 bases from J, with 18 bases in between. Germline-derived CDR1 and CDR2 are LNHDA and SQIVND (reference sequence). This CDR3 region has 13 residues. Written as DNA, the CDR3 is TGTGCCGCTCGAGGGGGGGGGATAAATGAGCAGTTCTTC. It encodes CAARGGGINEQFF.

For this clonotype: The junction and the germline gene differ at one end; a read error may be behind it. The chain combines TRBV7-7 with TRBJ2-5, with D tentatively TRBD2 (6 bases). The CDR3 contains 14 residues. Per germline, CDR1 SSHAT and CDR2 FNYEAQ (reference sequence). DNA of the CDR3: TGTGCTAGCAGCTTAGCGGTAGCGGAGGAGACCCAGTACTTC. Its protein product is CASSLAVAEETQYF. Supplemented by reference TRBV7-7 and TRBJ2-5, the full variable domain reads GAGVSQSPRYKVTKRGQDVTLRCDPISSHATLYWYQQALGQGPEFLTYFNYEAQPDKSGLPSDRFSAERPEGSISTLTIQRTEQRDSAMYRCASSLAVAEETQYFGPGTRLLVL.

The CDR3 nucleotides are TGTGCCAGCAGTGAAGTGGGAGGGCTAACCTACAATGAGCAGTTCTTC. Protein sequence: CASSEVGGLTYNEQFF. The genes are TRBV2 and TRBJ2-1; 7 nucleotides match TRBD2. This CDR3 has 16 residues. V trimming: 1 base; J trimming: 2 bases; junction bases outside the gene matches: 5. The germline V gene encodes CDR1 SNHLY and CDR2 FYNNEI.

This clonotype was counted only a few times. This chain joins TRBV20-1 and TRBJ2-5, with 10 bases fitting TRBD2. The CDR3 runs 14 residues. V lost 3 bases and J lost 5; bases outside the gene matches: 6. The V gene's germline CDR1 is DFQATT and CDR2 SNEGSKA (reference sequence). The CDR3 DNA follows: TGCAGTGCTAGGGGGACTAGCGCCACGGAGACCCAGTACTTC. Translating gives CSARGTSATETQYF.

The gene calls are TRBV7-9 and TRBJ1-2, with a weak D call TRBD1 (5 bases). CDR1 is SEHNR, CDR2 FQNEAQ, per germline (reference sequence). V lost 3 bases and J 7 bases, leaving 15 bases between the germline ends. This CDR3 comprises 14 residues. The CDR3 sequence: CASSFRQGPGGYTF. CDR3 sequence (DNA): TGTGCCAGCAGCTTCCGGCAGGGTCCGGGTGGCTACACCTTC.

In its sample, this clonotype was seen a few times. The V call is TRBV6-1, the J call TRBJ1-5, with D unresolved. Trimming stripped 1 base from V and 3 bases from J, with 7 bases between. This CDR3 contains 14 residues. Looked up from germline, CDR1 is MNHNS and CDR2 is SASEGT. As DNA, the CDR3 is TGTGCCAGCAGTGAAGTGGGCAACAATCAGCCCCAGCATTTT. This sequence encodes CASSEVGNNQPQHF.